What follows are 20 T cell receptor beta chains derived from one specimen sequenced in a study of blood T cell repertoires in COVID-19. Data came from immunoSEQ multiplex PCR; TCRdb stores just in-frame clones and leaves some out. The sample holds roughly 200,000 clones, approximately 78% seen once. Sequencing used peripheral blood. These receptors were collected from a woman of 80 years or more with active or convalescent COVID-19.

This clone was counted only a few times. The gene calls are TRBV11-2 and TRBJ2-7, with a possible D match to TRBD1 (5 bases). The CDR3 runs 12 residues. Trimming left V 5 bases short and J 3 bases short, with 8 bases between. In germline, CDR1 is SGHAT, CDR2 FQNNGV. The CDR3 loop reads CASSTRGYEQYF. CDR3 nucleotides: TGTGCCAGCAGCACAAGGGGCTACGAGCAGTACTTC.

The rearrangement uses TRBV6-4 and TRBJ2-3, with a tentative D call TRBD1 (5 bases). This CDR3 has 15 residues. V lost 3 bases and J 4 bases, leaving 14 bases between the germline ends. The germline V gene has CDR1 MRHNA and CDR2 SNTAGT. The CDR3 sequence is CASSENLGASDTQYF. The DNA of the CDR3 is TGTGCCAGCAGTGAGAATCTTGGGGCCTCAGATACGCAGTATTTT.

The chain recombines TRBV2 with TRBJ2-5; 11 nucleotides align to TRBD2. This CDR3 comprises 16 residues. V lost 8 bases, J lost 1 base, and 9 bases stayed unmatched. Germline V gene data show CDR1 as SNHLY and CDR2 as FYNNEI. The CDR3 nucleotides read TGTGCCAGCGGTGGAGGGCTAGCGGGGGGCCAAGAGACCCAGTACTTC. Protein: CASGGGLAGGQETQYF.

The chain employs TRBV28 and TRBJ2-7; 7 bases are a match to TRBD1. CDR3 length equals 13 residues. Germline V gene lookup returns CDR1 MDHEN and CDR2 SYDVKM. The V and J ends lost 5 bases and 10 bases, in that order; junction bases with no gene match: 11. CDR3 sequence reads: CASSPTLTGSQYF. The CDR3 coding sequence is TGTGCCAGCAGTCCAACTTTGACAGGGTCTCAGTACTTC.

CDR3 protein: CASSYSHYETSGETDTQYF. The CDR3 DNA reads TGTGCCAGCAGTTACTCCCACTACGAGACTAGCGGGGAGACAGATACGCAGTATTTT. This chain links TRBV6-2 or TRBV6-3 with TRBJ2-3, with TRBD2 identical over 11 bases. With 0 bases clipped from V and 3 bases from J, the junction kept 11 bases outside the gene matches. Germline CDR1 is MNHEY and CDR2 is SVGEGT. The CDR3 covers 19 residues.

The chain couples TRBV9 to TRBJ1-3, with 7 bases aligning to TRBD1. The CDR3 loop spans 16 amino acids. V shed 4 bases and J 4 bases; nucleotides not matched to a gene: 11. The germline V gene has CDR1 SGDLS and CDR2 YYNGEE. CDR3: CASSRRGTVRGNTIYF. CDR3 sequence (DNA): TGTGCCAGCAGCCGGCGCGGGACAGTTAGGGGAAACACCATATATTTT.

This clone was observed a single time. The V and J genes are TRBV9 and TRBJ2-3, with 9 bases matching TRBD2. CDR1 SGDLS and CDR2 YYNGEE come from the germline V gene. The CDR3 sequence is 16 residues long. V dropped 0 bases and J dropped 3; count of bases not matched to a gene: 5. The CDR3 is CASSVAVAGGTDTQYF. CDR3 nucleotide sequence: TGTGCCAGCAGCGTAGCGGTGGCGGGGGGGACAGATACGCAGTATTTT.

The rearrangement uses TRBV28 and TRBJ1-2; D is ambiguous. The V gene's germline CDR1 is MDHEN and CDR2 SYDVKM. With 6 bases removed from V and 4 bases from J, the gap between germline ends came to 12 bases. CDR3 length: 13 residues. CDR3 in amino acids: CASSPPHSYGYTF. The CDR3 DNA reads TGTGCCAGCAGCCCACCCCACAGCTATGGCTACACCTTC.

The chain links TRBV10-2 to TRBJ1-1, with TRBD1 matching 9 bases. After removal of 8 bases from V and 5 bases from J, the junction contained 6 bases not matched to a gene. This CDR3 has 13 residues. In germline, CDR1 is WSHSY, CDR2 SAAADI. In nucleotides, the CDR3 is TGCGCCAGCGGCGGACAGGGGAGAACTGAAGCTTTCTTT. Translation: CASGGQGRTEAFF.

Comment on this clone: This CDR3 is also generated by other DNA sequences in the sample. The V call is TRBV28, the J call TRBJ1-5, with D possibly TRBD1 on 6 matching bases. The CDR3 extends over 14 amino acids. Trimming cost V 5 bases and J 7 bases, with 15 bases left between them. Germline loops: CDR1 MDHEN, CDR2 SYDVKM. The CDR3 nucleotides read TGTGCCAGCAGTCCCGGGCAGGGGAGCCAGCCCCAGCATTTT. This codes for CASSPGQGSQPQHF.

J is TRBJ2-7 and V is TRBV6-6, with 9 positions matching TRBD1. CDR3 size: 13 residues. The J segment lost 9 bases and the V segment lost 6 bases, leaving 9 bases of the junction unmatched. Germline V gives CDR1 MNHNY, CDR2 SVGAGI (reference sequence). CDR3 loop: CASSSGQGRGQYF. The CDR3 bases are TGTGCCAGCAGCTCGGGACAGGGTCGCGGGCAGTACTTC.

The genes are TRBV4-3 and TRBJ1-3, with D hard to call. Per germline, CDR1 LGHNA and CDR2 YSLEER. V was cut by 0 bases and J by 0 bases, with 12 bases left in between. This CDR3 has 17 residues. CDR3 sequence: CASSQERQAVSGNTIYF. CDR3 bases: TGCGCCAGCAGCCAAGAAAGACAAGCAGTCTCTGGAAACACCATATATTTT.

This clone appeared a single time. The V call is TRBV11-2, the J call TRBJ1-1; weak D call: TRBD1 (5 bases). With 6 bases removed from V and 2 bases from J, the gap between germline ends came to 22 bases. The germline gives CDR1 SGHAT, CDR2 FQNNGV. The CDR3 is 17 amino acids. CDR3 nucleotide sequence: TGTGCCAGCAGAAAAGCTCCCTTCCAACAGGTAAACACTGAAGCTTTCTTT. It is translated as CASRKAPFQQVNTEAFF. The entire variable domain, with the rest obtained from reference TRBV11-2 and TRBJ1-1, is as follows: EAGVAQSPRYKIIEKRQSVAFWCNPISGHATLYWYQQILGQGPKLLIQFQNNGVVDDSQLPKDRFSAERLKGVDSTLKIQPAKLEDSAVYLCASRKAPFQQVNTEAFFGQGTRLTVV.

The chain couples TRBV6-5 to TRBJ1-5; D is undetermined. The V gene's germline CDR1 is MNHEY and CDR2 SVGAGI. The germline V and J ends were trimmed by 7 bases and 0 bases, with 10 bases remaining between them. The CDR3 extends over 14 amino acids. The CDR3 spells CASTFGSSNQPQHF. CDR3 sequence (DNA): TGTGCCAGCACCTTCGGGAGTAGCAATCAGCCCCAGCATTTT.

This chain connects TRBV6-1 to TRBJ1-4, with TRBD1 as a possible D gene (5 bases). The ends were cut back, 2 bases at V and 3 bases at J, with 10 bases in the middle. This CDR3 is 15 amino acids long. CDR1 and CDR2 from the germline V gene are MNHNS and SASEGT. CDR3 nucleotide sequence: TGTGCCAGCAGTGAAACAGGACCATCTAATGAAAAACTGTTTTTT. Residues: CASSETGPSNEKLFF.

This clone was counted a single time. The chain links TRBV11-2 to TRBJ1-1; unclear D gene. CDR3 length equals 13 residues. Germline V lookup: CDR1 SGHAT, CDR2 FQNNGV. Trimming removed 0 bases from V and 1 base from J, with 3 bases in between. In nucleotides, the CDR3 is TGTGCCAGCAGCTTAGACAGGAACACTGAAGCTTTCTTT. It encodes CASSLDRNTEAFF.

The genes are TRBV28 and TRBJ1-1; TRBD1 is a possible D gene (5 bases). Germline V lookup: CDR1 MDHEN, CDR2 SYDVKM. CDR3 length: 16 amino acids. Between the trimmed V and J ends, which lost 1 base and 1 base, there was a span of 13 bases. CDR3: CASSLSSGRANTEAFF. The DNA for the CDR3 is TGTGCCAGCAGTTTATCCTCCGGCAGGGCGAACACTGAAGCTTTCTTT.

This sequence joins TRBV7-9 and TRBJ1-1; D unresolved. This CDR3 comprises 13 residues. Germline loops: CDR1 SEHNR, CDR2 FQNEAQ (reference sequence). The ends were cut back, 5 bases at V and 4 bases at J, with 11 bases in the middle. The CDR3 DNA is TGTGCCAGCAGCCAACAAGCGGGCACTGAAGCTTTCTTT. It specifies CASSQQAGTEAFF.

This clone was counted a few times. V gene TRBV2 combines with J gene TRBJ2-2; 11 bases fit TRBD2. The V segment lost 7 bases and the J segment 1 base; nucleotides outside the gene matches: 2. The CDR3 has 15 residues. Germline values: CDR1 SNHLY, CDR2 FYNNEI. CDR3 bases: TGTGCCAGCATCGGGACTAGCGGGAACACCGGGGAGCTGTTTTTT. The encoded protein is CASIGTSGNTGELFF.

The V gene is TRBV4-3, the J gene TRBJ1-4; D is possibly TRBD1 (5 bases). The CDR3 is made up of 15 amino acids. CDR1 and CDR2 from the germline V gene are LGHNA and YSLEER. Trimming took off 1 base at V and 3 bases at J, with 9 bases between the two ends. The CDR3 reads CASSQAPQANEKLFF. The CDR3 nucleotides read TGCGCCAGCAGCCAAGCCCCACAGGCTAATGAAAAACTGTTTTTT.